Sequencing of this T cell receptor (beta chain) was carried out in a study of shared clonotypes between healthy human individuals (dated by TCRdb to the early 2020s). Describing the broader study: A few men and two women, aged 18 to 49 years, made up the cohort. For each donor, three plates each were used for CD4 naive and CD4 memory, two plates were used for CD8 naive, and one plate was used for CD8 memory. Blood TCR repertoires of about five healthy adults were deeply sequenced to estimate repertoire size and the extent of clonotype sharing between individuals. Different laboratories and diverse techniques were used to prepare libraries and sequence TCR repertoires, to increase sequencing depth and limit assay-specific biases. Each donor's leukapheresis produced roughly between roughly 0.85 and 9.5 billion PBMCs. The full study reports these points: Larger estimated clonotype richness was generally found for naive subsets than for memory subsets. Across a few donors, roughly 5.4% of naive CD4, more than 3% of naive CD8, about 2.3% of memory CD4, and under 0.45% of memory CD8 clonotypes were shared. Based on pairwise subsampling, the degree of clonotype sharing among donors was expected to be affected by sequencing depth. The genetic and exposure-history diversity represented was limited by the small number of donors. Only blood was sampled, and tissue TCR repertoires likely differ from those in blood. Even with the large sequencing depth, rarefaction of the sorted-subset datasets indicated that sequencing was incomplete. Higher generation probabilities were observed for clonotypes shared by all four sorted-subset donors than for non-shared clonotypes.

Comment on this clone: Its binding antigen is unknown. Nothing much larger sits one base from this clone, and base qualities are not available.

TCR CDR3 regions were amplified from genomic DNA by multiplex PCR using the deep immunoSEQ assay. Extracted genomic DNA from each cell subset was spread evenly across all wells of several immunoSEQ 96-well plates, with each plate serving as a replicate. Each replicate PCR for sorted subsets received roughly 0.2 ug genomic DNA, equal to roughly 30,000 T cell genomes. Purified libraries were quantified with a Qubit 3.0 fluorometer, sized on a Bioanalyzer 2100, and re-quantified with the KAPA Library Quantification kit. Each immunoSEQ 96-well plate was sequenced on its own single-read 150-cycle Illumina NextSeq 550 flow cell. From the authors' description of their analysis: Because the immunoSEQ output held only junctional sequences and lacked quality scores, the filtering could not match the filtering applied to full-length reads. Sequences were annotated with PyIR, a Python wrapper for IgBLAST v1.9, and V/J genes and CDR3 were assigned using IMGT germline references. Any read was removed if the V/J assignment was weak (E-value above 1e-6), the CDR3 was missing, or the read contained stop codons, out-of-frame junctions, or ambiguous translated residues. V3J clonotypes were defined by identical inferred V gene, J gene, and CDR3 amino acid sequence. To compute the percentage overlap between repertoires, the number of shared unique clonotypes was divided by the size of the smaller repertoire. RTK rarefaction, the Chao1 estimator, and Recon v2.1 estimates of unobserved clonotypes were used to assess repertoire richness. Generation probabilities for all TCRbeta clonotypes obtained by the gDNA method from a handful of donors were computed using OLGA. Sourced from immuneACCESS, this table was stored by TCRdb with only in-frame sequences that have V and J called. A share of the clones is absent; for the studies checked, an unresolved V gene accounts for under half, and the remainder has no known explanation. Clonal size and the V and J genes are those of that table, whereas D and trimming came from the DNA. The sample table lists around 600,000 clones, around 96% of them with a count of one. In total, the top ten clones hold over 0.095% of the sample.

From the cysteine through the phenylalanine, the CDR3 covers 15 amino acids. The sequence is cut down to CDR3 DNA, 45 bases in frame from base 1. V was cut back by 6 bases and J by 5 bases, leaving a gap of 16 bases between them. According to the germline V gene, CDR1 reads SGHVS and CDR2 reads FNYEAQ. For the CD8 naive samples, CD45RO-negative cells were positively selected for CCR7, yielding a CD45RA+CCR7+ population from which TemRA cells were excluded. Healthy HIV-negative adults with no recently reported acute infections or vaccinations were included as donors. Every donor was a Caucasian adult residing in Nashville, Tennessee, USA. Blood was obtained by leukapheresis, after which PBMCs were separated by Ficoll-Histopaque density gradient centrifugation and cryopreserved in liquid nitrogen vapor phase. Analytical flow cytometry was used to check the purity and quantity of each magnetically sorted T cell population. Genomic DNA was isolated from each sorted fraction and quantified by UV absorbance on a Nanodrop 2000c.

The receptor comes from a woman aged 30 to 39 in good health. Sequenced sample: naive CD8+ T cells sorted from blood. The sample's cell subset or site label, decoded: CD45RA+CCR7+. Recombination connected TRBV7-6 to TRBJ2-2, with the D gene call left open. Here the CDR3 is given as CASRQPDAGTGELFF. The sequence in DNA is TGTGCCAGCAGACAACCGGACGCCGGTACCGGGGAGCTGTTTTTT.